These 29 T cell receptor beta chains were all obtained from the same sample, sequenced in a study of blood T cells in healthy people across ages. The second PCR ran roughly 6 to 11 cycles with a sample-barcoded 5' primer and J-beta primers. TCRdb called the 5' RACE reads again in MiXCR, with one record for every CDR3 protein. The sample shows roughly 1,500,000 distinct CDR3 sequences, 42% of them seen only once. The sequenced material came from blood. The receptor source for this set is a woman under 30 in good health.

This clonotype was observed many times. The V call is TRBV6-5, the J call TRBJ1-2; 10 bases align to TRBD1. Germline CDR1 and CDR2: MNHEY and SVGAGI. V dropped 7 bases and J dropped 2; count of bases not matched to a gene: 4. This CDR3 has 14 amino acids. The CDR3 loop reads CASTRTGGNYGYTF. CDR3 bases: TGTGCCAGCACTCGGACAGGGGGGAACTATGGCTACACCTTC.

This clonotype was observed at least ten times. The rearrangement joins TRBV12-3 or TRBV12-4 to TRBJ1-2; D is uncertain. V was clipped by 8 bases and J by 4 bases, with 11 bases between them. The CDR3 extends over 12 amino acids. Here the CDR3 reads CASSGGPYGYTF. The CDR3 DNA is TGTGCCAGCTCGGGAGGCCCCTATGGCTACACCTTC.

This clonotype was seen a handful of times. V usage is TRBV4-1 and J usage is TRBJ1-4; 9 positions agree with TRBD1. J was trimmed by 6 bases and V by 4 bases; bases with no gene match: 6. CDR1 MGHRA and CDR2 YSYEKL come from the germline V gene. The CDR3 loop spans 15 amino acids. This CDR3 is CASSRPGQGYEKLFF. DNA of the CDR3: TGCGCCAGCAGCCGTCCCGGACAGGGGTATGAAAAACTGTTTTTT.

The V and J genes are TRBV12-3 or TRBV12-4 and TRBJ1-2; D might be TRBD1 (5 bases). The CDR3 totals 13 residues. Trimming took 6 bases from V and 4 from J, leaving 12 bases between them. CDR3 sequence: CASSPGYIYGYTF. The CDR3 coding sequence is TGTGCCAGCAGCCCAGGGTACATCTATGGCTACACCTTC.

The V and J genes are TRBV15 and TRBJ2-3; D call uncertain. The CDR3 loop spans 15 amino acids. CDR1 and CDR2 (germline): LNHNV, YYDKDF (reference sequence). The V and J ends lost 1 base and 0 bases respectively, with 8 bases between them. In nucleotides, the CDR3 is TGTGCCACCAGCAGAGCCCTGGATAGCACAGATACGCAGTATTTT. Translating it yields CATSRALDSTDTQYF.

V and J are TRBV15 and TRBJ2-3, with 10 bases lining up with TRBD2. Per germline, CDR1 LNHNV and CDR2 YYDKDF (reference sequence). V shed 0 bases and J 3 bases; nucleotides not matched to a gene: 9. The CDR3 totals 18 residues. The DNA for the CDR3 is TGTGCCACCAGCAGAGATGCGAGCGGGGGGGGTTTTACAGATACGCAGTATTTT. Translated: CATSRDASGGGFTDTQYF.

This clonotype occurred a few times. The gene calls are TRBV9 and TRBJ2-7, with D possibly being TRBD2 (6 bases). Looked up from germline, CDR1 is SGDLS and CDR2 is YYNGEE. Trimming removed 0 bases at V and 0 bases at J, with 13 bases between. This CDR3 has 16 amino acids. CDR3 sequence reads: CASSVGNSGSSYEQYF. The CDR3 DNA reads TGTGCCAGCAGCGTAGGTAATAGCGGCTCCTCCTACGAGCAGTACTTC.

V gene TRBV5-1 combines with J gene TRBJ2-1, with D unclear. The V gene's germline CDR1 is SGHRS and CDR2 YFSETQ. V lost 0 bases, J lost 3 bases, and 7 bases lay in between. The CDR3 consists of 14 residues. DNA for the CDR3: TGCGCCAGCAGCTTGGGACCTGACTACAATGAGCAGTTCTTC. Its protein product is CASSLGPDYNEQFF.

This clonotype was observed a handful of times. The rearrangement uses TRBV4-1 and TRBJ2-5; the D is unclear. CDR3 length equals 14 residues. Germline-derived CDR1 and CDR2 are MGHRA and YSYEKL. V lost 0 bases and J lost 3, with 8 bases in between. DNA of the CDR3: TGCGCCAGCAGCCAAGAGGCGACAAAAGAGACCCAGTACTTC. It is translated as CASSQEATKETQYF.

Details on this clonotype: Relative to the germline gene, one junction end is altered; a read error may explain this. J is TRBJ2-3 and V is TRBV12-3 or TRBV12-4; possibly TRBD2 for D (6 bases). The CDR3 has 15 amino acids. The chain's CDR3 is CASSLSRAGPDAQYF. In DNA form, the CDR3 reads TGTGCCAGCAGTTTATCCAGGGCGGGACCAGATGCGCAGTATTTT.

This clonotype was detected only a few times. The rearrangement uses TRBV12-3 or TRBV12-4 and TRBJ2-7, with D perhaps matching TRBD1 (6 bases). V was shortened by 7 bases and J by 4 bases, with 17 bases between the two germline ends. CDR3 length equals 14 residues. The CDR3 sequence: CASTPAGEFYEQYF. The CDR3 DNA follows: TGTGCCAGCACCCCGGCAGGGGAATTTTACGAGCAGTACTTC.

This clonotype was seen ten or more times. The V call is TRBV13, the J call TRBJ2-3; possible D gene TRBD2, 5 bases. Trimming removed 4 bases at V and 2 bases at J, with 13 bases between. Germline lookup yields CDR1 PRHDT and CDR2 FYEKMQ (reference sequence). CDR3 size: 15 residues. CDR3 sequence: CASSSEGRFTDTQYF. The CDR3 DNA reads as TGTGCCAGCAGCTCCGAGGGTCGATTCACAGATACGCAGTATTTT.

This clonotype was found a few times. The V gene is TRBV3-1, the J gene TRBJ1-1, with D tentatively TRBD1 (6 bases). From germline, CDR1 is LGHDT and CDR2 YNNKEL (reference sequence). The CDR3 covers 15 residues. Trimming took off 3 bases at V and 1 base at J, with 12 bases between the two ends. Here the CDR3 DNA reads TGTGCCAGCAGCCATTTCGGGGGCCCGAACACTGAAGCTTTCTTT. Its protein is CASSHFGGPNTEAFF.

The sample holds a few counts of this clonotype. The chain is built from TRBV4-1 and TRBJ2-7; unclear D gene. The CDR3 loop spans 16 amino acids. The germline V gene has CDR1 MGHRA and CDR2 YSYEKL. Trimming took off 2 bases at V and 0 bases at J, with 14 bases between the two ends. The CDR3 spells CASSQSPRSVSYEQYF. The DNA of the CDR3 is TGCGCCAGCAGCCAAAGCCCTCGAAGCGTCTCCTACGAGCAGTACTTC.

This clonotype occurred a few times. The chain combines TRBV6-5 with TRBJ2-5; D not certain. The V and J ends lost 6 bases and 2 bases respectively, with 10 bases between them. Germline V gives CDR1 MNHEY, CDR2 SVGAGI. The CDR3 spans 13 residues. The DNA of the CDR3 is TGTGCCAGCAGAGCACCCGTTCAAGAGACCCAGTACTTC. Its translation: CASRAPVQETQYF.

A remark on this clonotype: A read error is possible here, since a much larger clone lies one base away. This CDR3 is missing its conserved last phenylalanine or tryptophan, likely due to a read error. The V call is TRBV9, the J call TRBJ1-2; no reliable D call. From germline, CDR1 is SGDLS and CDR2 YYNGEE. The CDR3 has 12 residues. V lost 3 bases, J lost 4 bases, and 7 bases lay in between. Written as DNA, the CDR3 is TGTGCCAGCAGCGCGCAGAGCTATGGCTACACCTTG. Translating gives CASSAQSYGYTL.

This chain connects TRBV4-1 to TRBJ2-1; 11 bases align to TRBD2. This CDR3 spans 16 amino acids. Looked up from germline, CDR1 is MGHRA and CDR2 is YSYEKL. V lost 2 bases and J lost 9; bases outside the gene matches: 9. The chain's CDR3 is CASSQLLAGAHSEQFF. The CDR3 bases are TGCGCCAGCAGCCAATTACTAGCGGGGGCTCACAGTGAGCAGTTCTTC.

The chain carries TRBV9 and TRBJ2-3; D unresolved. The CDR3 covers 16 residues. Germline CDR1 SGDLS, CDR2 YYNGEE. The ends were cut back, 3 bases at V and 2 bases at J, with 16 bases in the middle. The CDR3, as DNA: TGTGCCAGCAGCGAACAATCCCCGGGCCCCACAGATACGCAGTATTTT. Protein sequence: CASSEQSPGPTDTQYF. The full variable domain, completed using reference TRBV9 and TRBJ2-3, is DSGVTQTPKHLITATGQRVTLRCSPRSGDLSVYWYQQSLDQGLQFLIQYYNGEERAKGNILERFSAQQFPDLHSELNLSSLELGDSALYFCASSEQSPGPTDTQYFGPGTRLTVL.

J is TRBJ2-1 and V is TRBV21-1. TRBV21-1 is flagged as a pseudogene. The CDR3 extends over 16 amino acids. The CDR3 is CASSKARGMWYNEQFF. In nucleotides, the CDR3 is TGTGCCAGCAGCAAAGCGCGGGGAATGTGGTACAATGAGCAGTTCTTC.

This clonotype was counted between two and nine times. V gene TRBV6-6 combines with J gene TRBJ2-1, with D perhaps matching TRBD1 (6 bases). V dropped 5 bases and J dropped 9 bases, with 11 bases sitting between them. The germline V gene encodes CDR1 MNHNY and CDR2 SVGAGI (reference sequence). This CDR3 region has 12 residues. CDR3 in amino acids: CASSQGYGEQFF. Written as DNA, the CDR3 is TGTGCCAGCAGTCAGGGGTACGGTGAGCAGTTCTTC.

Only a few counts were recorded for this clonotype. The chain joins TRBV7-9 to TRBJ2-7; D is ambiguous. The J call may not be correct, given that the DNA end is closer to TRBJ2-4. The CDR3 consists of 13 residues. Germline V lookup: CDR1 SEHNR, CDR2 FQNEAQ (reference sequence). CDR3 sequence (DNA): TGTGCCAGCAGCTTAGCGCTTCCGGACATTCAGTACTTC. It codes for CASSLALPDIQYF.

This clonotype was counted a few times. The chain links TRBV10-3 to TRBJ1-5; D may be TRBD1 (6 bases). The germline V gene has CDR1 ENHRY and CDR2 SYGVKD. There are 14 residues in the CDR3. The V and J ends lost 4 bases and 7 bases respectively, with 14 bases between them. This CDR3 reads CAISGGALDQPQHF. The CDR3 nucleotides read TGTGCCATCAGTGGGGGGGCGTTGGACCAGCCCCAGCATTTT.

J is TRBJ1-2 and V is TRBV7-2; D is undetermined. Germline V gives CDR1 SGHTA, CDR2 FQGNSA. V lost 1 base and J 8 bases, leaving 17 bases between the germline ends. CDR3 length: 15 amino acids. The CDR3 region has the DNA TGTGCCAGCAGCTTAGATCCATCATCCGGGAGAGGCTACACCTTC. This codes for CASSLDPSSGRGYTF.

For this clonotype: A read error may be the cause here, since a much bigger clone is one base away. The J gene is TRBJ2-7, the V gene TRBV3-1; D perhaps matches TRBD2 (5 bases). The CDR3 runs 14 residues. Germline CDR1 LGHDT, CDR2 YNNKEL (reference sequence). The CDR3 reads CASGQEGRPYEQYF. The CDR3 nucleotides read TGTGCCAGCGGCCAAGAGGGCAGACCCTACGAGCAGTACTTC.

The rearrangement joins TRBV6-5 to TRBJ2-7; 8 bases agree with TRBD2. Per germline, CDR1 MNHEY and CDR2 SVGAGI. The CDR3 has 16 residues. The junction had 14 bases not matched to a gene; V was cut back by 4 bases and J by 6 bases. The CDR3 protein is CASSSRGQRELSEQYF. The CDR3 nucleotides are TGTGCCAGCAGTTCCCGAGGGCAGCGGGAGCTCTCCGAGCAGTACTTC.

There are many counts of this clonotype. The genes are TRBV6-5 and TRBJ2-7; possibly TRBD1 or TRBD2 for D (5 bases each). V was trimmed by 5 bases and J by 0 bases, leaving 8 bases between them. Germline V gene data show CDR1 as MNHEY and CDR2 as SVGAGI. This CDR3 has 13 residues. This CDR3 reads CASSGTDSYEQYF. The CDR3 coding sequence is TGTGCCAGCAGTGGGACGGACTCCTACGAGCAGTACTTC.

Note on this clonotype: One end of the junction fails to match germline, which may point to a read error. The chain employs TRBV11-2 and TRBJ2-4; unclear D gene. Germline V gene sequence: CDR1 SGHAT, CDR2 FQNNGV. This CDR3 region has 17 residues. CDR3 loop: CASSLYRMKQAQNIQYF. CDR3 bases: TGTGCCAGCAGCTTATATCGCATGAAACAAGCCCAAAACATTCAGTACTTC.

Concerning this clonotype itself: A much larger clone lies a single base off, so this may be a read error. CDR3 loop: CASSFGSGVLFNQPQHF. The CDR3 DNA sequence: TGTGCCAGCAGTTTCGGGTCGGGCGTCCTTTTCAATCAGCCCCAGCATTTT. The V gene is TRBV28, the J gene TRBJ1-5; D not resolved. CDR1 MDHEN and CDR2 SYDVKM come from the germline V gene. V was cut by 3 bases and J by 3 bases, with 18 bases left in between. The CDR3 runs 17 residues.

The CDR3 loop is CAISDADTYNSPLHF. CDR3 sequence (DNA): TGTGCCATCAGTGATGCAGACACTTATAATTCACCCCTCCACTTT. The chain uses TRBV10-3 and TRBJ1-6; D not resolved. Between the trimmed V and J ends, which lost 3 bases and 4 bases, there was a span of 10 bases. The CDR3 has 15 amino acids. The germline gives CDR1 ENHRY, CDR2 SYGVKD.